This T cell receptor beta chain was sequenced during a study of blood T cell repertoires in COVID-19. Looking at the study overall: The United States, Italy and Spain were the sources of the acute and convalescent COVID-19 samples. PBMCs, B-cell-depleted T cells, or T cells provided the cDNA or gDNA that made up the material.

The Seattle site enrolled patients during active infection and followed them longitudinally. Some clones are missing from TCRdb's copy, which holds only in-frame ones; the method was immunoSEQ multiplex PCR. The sample holds more than 95,000 clones, around nine tenths seen once. V was pared by 0 bases and J by 0 bases, with 7 bases between. Looked up from germline, CDR1 is SGHNT and CDR2 is YYREEE (reference sequence). The CDR3 consists of 15 residues. The sample comprised peripheral blood. The chain recombines TRBV5-4 with TRBJ1-5; perhaps TRBD1 as D (5 bases). The sequence was collected from a man aged 50-60 years with COVID-19, enrolled during active disease. In DNA form, the CDR3 reads TGTGCCAGCAGCTTGGGGGGGGGTAGCAATCAGCCCCAGCATTTT. Protein sequence: CASSLGGGSNQPQHF. Full variable domain (outside the CDR3, taken from reference TRBV5-4 and TRBJ1-5): ETGVTQSPTHLIKTRGQQVTLRCSSQSGHNTVSWYQQALGQGPQFIFQYYREEENGRGNFPPRFSGLQFPNYSSELNVNALELDDSALYLCASSLGGGSNQPQHFGDGTRLSIL.